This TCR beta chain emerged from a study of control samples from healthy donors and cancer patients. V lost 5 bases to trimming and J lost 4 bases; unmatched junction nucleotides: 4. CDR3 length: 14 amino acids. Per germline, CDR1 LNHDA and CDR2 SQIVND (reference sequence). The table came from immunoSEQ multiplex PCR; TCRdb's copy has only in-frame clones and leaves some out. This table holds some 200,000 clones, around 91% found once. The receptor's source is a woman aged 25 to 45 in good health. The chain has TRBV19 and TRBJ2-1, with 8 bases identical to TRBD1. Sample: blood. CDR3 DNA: TGTGCCAGTAGTCAGGGGGCGGCATACAATGAGCAGTTCTTC. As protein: CASSQGAAYNEQFF.